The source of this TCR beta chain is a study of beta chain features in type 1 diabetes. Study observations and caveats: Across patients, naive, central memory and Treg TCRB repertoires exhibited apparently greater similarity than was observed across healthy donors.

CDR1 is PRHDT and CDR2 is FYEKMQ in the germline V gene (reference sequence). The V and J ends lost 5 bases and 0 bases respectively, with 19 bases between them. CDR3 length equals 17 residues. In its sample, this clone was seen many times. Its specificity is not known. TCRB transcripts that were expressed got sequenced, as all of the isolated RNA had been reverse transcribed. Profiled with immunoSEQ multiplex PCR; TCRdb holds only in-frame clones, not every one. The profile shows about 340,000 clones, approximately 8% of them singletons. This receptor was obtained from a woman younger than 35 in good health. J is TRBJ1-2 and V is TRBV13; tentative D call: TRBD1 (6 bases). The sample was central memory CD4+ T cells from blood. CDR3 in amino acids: CASSGRGPAVANYGYTF. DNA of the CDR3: TGTGCCAGCAGCGGGCGGGGGCCAGCAGTAGCTAACTATGGCTACACCTTC.